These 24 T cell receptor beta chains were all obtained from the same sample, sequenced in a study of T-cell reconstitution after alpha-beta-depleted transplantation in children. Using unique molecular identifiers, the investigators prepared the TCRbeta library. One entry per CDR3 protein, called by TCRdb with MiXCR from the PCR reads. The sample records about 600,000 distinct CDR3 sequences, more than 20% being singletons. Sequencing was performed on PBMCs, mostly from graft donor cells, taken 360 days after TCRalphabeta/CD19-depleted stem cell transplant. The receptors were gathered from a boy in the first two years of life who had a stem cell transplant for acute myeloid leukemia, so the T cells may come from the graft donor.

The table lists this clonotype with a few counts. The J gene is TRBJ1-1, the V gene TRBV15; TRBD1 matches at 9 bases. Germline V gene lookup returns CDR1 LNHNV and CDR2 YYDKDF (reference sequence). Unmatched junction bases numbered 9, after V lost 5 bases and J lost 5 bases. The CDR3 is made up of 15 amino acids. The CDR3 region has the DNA TGTGCCACCAGCCCAGGGGGACAGGGTAGGACTGAAGCTTTCTTT. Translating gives CATSPGGQGRTEAFF.

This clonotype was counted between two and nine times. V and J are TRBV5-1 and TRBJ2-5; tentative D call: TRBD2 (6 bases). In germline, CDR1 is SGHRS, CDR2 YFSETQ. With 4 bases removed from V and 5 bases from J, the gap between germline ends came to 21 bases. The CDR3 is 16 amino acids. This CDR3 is CASSLGGTLPRETQYF. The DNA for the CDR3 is TGCGCCAGCAGCCTGGGGGGAACTCTTCCGCGGGAGACCCAGTACTTC.

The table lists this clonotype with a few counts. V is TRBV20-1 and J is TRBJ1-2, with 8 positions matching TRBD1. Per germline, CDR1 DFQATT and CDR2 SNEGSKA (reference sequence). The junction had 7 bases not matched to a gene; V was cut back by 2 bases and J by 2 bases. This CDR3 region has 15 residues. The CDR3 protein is CSARTLGQGNYGYTF. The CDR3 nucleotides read TGCAGTGCTAGAACGTTAGGACAGGGAAACTATGGCTACACCTTC.

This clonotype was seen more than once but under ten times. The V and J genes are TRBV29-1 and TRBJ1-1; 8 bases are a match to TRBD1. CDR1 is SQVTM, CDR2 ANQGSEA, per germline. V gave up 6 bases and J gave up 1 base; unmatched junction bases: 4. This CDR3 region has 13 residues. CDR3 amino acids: CSVAGGTNTEAFF. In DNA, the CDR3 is TGCAGCGTCGCAGGGGGCACGAACACTGAAGCTTTCTTT.

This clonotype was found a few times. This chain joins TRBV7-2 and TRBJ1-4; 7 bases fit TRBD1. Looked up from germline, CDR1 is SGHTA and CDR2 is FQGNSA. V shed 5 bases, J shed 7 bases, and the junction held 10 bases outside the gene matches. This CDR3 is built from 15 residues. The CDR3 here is CASSHRQGNGEKLFF. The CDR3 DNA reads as TGTGCCAGCAGCCATCGACAGGGTAACGGTGAAAAACTGTTTTTT.

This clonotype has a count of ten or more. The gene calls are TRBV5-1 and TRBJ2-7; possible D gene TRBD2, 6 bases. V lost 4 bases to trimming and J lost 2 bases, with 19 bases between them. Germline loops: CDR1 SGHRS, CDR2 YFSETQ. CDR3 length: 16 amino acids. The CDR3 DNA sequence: TGCGCCAGCAGCCCCGACCGGGACTTGCTACCCTACGAGCAGTACTTC. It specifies CASSPDRDLLPYEQYF.

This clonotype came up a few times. The CDR3 region has the DNA TGCAGACGGGGCGGGGGAAGGGACAATGAGCAGTTCTTC. It specifies CRRGGGRDNEQFF. The chain joins TRBV20-1 to TRBJ2-1, with 7 bases lining up with TRBD2. There are 13 residues in the CDR3. Germline CDR1 reads DFQATT; CDR2 reads SNEGSKA (reference sequence).

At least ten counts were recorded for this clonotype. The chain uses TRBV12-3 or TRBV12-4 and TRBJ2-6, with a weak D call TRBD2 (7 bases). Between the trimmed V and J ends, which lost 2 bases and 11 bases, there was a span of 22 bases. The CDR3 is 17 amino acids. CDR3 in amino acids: CASSLRGGVLLRDVLTF. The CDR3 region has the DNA TGTGCCAGCAGTTTAAGGGGGGGGGTACTTCTGAGGGACGTCCTGACTTTC.

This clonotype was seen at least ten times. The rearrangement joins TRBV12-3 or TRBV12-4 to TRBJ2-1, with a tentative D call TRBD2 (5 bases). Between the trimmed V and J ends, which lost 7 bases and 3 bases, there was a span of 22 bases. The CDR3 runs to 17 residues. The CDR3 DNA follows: TGTGCCAGCAACTCAGGCGTGGCGGGTGGGGACTACAATGAGCAGTTCTTC. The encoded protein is CASNSGVAGGDYNEQFF.

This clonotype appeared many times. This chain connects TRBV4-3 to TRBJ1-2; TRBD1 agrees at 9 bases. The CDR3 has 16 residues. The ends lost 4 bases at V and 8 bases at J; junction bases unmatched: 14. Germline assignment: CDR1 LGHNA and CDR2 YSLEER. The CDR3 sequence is CASSRKKRTGAFGYTF. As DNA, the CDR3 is TGCGCCAGCAGCCGGAAGAAGAGGACAGGGGCTTTCGGCTACACCTTC.

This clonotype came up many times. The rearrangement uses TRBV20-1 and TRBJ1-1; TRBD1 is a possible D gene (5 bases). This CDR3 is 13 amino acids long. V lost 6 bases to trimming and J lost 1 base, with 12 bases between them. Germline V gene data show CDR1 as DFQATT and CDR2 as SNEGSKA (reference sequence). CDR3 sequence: CSAKGLRNTEAFF. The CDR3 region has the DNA TGCAGTGCGAAGGGGTTGAGGAACACTGAAGCTTTCTTT.

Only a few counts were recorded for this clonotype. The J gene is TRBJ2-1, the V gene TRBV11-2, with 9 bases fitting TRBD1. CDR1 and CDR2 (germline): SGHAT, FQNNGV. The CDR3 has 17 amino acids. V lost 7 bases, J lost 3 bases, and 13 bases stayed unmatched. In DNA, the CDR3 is TGTGCCAGCACCATCTTTCGGGGACAGGGTGGCTACAATGAGCAGTTCTTC. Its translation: CASTIFRGQGGYNEQFF.

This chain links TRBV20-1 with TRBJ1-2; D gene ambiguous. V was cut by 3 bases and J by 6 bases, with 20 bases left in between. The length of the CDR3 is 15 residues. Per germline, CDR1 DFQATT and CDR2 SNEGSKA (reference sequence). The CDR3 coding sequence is TGCAGTGCTAGCCTAAGCCACCTGGATGCGGATGGCTACACCTTC. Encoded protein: CSASLSHLDADGYTF.

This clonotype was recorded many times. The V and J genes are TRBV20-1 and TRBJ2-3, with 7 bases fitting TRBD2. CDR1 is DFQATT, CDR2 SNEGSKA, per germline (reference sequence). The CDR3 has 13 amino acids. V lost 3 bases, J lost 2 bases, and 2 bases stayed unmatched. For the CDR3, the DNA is TGCAGTGCTAGCGGGGGGTTCACAGATACGCAGTATTTT. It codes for CSASGGFTDTQYF.

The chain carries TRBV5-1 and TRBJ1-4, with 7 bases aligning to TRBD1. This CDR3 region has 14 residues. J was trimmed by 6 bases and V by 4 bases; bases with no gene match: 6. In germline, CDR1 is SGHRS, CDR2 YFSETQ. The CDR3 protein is CASSPGTVYEKLFF. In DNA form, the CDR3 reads TGCGCCAGCAGCCCCGGGACAGTGTATGAAAAACTGTTTTTT.

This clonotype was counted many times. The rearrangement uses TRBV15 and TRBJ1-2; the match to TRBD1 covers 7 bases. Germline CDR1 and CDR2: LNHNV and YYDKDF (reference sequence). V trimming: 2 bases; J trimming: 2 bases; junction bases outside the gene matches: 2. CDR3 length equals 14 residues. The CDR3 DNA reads TGTGCCACCAGCAGAACAGGGGAAAACTATGGCTACACCTTC. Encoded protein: CATSRTGENYGYTF. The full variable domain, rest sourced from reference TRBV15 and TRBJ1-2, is DAMVIQNPRYQVTQFGKPVTLSCSQTLNHNVMYWYQQKSSQAPKLLFHYYDKDFNNEADTPDNFQSRRPNTSFCFLDIRSPGLGDTAMYLCATSRTGENYGYTFGSGTRLTVV.

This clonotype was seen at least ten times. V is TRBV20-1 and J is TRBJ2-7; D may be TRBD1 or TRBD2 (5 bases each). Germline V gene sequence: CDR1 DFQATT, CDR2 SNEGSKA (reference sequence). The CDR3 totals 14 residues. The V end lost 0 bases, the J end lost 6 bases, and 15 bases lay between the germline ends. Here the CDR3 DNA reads TGCAGTGCTAGAGATCTGGACGGGACCTCCGAGCAGTACGTC. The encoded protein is CSARDLDGTSEQYV.

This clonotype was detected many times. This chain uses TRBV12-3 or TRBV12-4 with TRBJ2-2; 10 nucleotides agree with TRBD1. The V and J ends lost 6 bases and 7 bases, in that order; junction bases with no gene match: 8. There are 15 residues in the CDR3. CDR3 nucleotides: TGTGCCAGCAGATCCCGGGACAGGGGTCTCGGGGAGCTGTTTTTT. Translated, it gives CASRSRDRGLGELFF.

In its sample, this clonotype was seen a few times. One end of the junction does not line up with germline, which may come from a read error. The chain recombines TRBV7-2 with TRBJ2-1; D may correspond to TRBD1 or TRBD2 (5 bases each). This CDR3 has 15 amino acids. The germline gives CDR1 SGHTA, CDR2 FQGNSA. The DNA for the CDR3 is TGTGCCAGCAGCTGGCCGGGACGGGCCTACCATGAGCAGTTCTTC. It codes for CASSWPGRAYHEQFF.

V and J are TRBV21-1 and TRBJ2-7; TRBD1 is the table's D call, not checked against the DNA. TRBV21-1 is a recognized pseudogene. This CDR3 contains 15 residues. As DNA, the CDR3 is TGTGCCAGCATAAGTCGCGGACAGCCCTTTTACGAGCAGTACTTC. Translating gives CASISRGQPFYEQYF.

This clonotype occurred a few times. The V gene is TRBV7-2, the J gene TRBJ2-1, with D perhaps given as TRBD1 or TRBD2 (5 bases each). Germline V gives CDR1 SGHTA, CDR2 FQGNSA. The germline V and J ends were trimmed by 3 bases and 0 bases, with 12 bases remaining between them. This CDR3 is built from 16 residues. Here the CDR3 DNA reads TGTGCCAGCAGCTTGTACCCAGGGAGCTCCTACAATGAGCAGTTCTTC. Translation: CASSLYPGSSYNEQFF.

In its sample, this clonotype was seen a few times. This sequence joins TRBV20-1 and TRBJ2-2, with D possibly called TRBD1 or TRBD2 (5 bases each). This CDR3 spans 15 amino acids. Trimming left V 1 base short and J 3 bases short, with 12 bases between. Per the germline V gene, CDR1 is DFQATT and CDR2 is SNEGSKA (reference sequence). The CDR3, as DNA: TGCAGTGCTAGAGGCTCCGGGGCCTACACCGGGGAGCTGTTTTTT. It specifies CSARGSGAYTGELFF.

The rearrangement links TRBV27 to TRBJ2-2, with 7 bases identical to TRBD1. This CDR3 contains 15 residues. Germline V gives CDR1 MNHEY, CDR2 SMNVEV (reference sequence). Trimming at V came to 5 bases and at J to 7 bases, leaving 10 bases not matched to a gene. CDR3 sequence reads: CASSPRTGRDGELFF. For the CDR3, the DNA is TGTGCCAGCAGTCCCCGGACAGGCCGGGACGGGGAGCTGTTTTTT.

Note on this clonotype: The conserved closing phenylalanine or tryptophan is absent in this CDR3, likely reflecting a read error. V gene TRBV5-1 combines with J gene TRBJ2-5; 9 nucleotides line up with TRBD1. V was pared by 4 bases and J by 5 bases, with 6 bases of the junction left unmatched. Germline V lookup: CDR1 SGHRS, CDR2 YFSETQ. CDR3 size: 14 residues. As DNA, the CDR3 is TGCGCCAGCAGCCCGGGACAGGGAGGCGAGACCCAGTACGTC. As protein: CASSPGQGGETQYV.